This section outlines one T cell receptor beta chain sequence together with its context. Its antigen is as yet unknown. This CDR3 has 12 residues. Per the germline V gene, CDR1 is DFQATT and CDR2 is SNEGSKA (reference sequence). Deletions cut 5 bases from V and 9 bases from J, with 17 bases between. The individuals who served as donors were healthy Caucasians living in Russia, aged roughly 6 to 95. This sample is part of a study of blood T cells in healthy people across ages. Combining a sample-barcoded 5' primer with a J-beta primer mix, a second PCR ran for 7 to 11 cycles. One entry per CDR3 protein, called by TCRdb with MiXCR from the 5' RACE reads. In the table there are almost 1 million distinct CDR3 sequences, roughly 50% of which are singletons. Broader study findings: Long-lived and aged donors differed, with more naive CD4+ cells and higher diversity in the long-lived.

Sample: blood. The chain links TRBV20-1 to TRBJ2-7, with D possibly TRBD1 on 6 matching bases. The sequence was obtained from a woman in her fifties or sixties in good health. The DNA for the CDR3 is TGCAGTGCTGAGGGACAAGCGAATGGGCAGTACTTC. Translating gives CSAEGQANGQYF.